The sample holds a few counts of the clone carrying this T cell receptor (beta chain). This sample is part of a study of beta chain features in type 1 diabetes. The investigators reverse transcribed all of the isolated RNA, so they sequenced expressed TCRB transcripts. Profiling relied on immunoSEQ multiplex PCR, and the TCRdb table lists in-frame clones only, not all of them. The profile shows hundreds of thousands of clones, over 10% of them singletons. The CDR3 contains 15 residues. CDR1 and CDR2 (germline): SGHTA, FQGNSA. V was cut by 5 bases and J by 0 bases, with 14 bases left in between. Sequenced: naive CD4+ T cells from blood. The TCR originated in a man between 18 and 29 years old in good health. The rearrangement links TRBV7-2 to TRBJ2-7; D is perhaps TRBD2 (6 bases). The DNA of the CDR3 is TGTGCCAGCAGCCCGGTGGCGGGGAGCTCCTACGAGCAGTACTTC. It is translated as CASSPVAGSSYEQYF.